This TCR beta chain derives from a study of T cell repertoires in cytomegalovirus infection. Overall study context: CMV epitopes in the study were HLA-C-restricted (recently identified) and HLA-B-restricted (well studied). Indications of both CMV infection and matching HLA type were provided by public TCR beta signatures.

Using its own MiXCR run on the reads, TCRdb lists one record per CDR3 protein. The sample has hundreds of thousands of distinct CDR3 sequences, around 30% seen once; the top ten hold around an eighth. V lost 7 bases to trimming and J lost 2 bases; unmatched junction nucleotides: 10. Germline lookup yields CDR1 SGHVS and CDR2 FNYEAQ. The CDR3 covers 15 residues. Overall study findings and caveats: It was HLA-C-restricted CMV-specific TCR beta clonotypes that dominated the response ex vivo.

This clonotype was counted between two and nine times. Its specificity is not known. This specimen was cultured CD8+ T cells from PBMCs, taken from culture after CMV antigen stimulation. The chain couples TRBV7-6 to TRBJ2-5; 7 nucleotides agree with TRBD2. The sequence was obtained from a human donor in good health (CMV status not recorded). Some clones in this sample may be carry-over from other donors' samples. The CDR3 sequence: CASTPGRGTQETQYF. The CDR3 bases are TGTGCCAGCACCCCAGGGAGGGGAACTCAAGAGACCCAGTACTTC. Variable domain in full (rest from reference TRBV7-6 and TRBJ2-5): GAGVSQSPRYKVTKRGQDVALRCDPISGHVSLYWYRQALGQGPEFLTYFNYEAQQDKSGLPNDRFSAERPEGSISTLTIQRTEQRDSAMYRCASTPGRGTQETQYFGPGTRLLVL.